This entry features one T cell receptor (beta chain) sequence. Trimming at V came to 1 base and at J to 8 bases, leaving 7 bases not matched to a gene. Germline V gene data show CDR1 as MNHNS and CDR2 as SASEGT. The length of the CDR3 is 14 residues. TCRdb keeps only in-frame clones here, not all; method: immunoSEQ multiplex PCR. The sample shows about 100,000 clones, approximately 86% of them seen only once. This sample is part of a study of blood T cell repertoires in COVID-19. Study-level information: T cells, B-cell-depleted T cells, or PBMCs supplied cDNA or gDNA.

V is TRBV6-1 and J is TRBJ1-2; TRBD1 agrees at 7 bases. Material: peripheral blood. This sequence was found in a man aged 45-65 years with active or convalescent COVID-19. The CDR3 loop is CASSEVGDRDGYTF. The CDR3 coding sequence is TGTGCCAGCAGTGAAGTAGGCGACAGGGACGGCTACACCTTC.